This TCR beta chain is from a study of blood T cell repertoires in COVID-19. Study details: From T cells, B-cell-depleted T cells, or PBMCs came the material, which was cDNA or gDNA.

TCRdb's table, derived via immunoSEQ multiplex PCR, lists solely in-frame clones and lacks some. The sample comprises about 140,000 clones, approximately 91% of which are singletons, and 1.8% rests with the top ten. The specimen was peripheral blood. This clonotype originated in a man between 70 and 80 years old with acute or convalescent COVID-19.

CDR3 sequence (DNA): TGTGCCAGTAGTTGGGGGACAGTTAATAGCAATCAGCCCCAGCATTTT. Translating it yields CASSWGTVNSNQPQHF. The chain employs TRBV19 and TRBJ1-5; 7 nucleotides align to TRBD1. Unmatched junction bases numbered 7, after V lost 5 bases and J lost 0 bases. The CDR3 loop spans 16 amino acids. CDR1 LNHDA and CDR2 SQIVND come from the germline V gene (reference sequence).